A selection of T cell receptor beta chains follows, all from one sample in a study of early T cells in non-severe SARS-CoV-2 infection. TCRdb re-derived calls from the 5' RACE reads in MiXCR, one entry per CDR3 protein. The sample consists of some 30,000 distinct CDR3 sequences, about 4.6% of them appearing once. The sample was whole blood. These receptors were obtained from an adult who was a healthcare worker with PCR-confirmed SARS-CoV-2 infection or an uninfected control (not recorded which). Both conserved end residues are part of each CDR3. D genes are given only for firm matches. Clone size is not always given. Where it is, it says once, few, many or a class for expanded clones.

J	size	V	D	CDR3	DNA
TRBJ2-5	few	TRBV5-6	TRBD2	CASTLDRGGPQETQYF	TGTGCCAGCACCCTCGATCGGGGGGGGCCCCAAGAGACCCAGTACTTC
TRBJ2-2	many	TRBV14	TRBD2	CASSQDIGRTGELFF	TGTGCCAGCAGCCAAGATATCGGGAGGACCGGGGAGCTGTTTTTT
TRBJ1-2	many	TRBV30	NA	CAWSRRGNYGYTF	TGTGCCTGGAGCCGCCGTGGAAACTATGGCTACACCTTC
TRBJ1-6	many	TRBV5-1	NA	CASSFESGVGNSPLHF	TGCGCCAGCAGCTTTGAGAGCGGGGTCGGAAATTCACCCCTCCACTTT
TRBJ2-5	many	TRBV10-1	NA	CASSESGAEETQYF	TGCGCCAGCAGTGAGTCGGGGGCGGAGGAGACCCAGTACTTC
TRBJ2-1	few	TRBV6-4	NA	CASSDSPWQKNEQFF	TGTGCCAGCAGTGACTCTCCTTGGCAAAAAAATGAGCAGTTCTTC
TRBJ2-3	NA	TRBV20-1	NA	CSARVGVGTDTQYF	TGCAGTGCTAGGGTGGGGGTAGGGACAGATACGCAGTATTTT
TRBJ1-1	NA	TRBV14	NA	CASSQEVNTEAFF	TGTGCCAGCAGCCAAGAAGTGAACACTGAAGCTTTCTTT
TRBJ2-1	few	TRBV7-2	TRBD1	CASSSDRGSYNEQFF	TGTGCCAGCAGCTCTGACAGGGGTTCCTACAATGAGCAGTTCTTC
TRBJ2-5	many	TRBV11-2	TRBD2	CASSLAGGGAFQETQYF	TGTGCCAGCAGCTTAGCTGGCGGGGGGGCGTTCCAAGAGACCCAGTACTTC
TRBJ2-2	few	TRBV29-1	TRBD1	CTGTGRRGELFF	TGCACCGGGACAGGACGGCGCGGGGAGCTGTTTTTT
TRBJ2-7	many	TRBV18	NA	CASSPNGQGNEQYF	TGTGCCAGCTCACCCAATGGGCAGGGGAACGAGCAGTACTTC
TRBJ2-7	many	TRBV2	NA	CASSDGGGKYF	TGTGCCAGCAGTGATGGGGGGGGCAAGTACTTC
TRBJ2-7	many	TRBV7-9	NA	CASSSLVSYEQYF	TGTGCCAGCAGCTCCCTAGTCTCCTACGAGCAGTACTTC
TRBJ2-1	many	TRBV6-4	NA	CASSDSGRGEQFF	TGTGCCAGCAGTGACTCGGGAAGGGGTGAGCAGTTCTTC
TRBJ2-7	many	TRBV15	NA	CATSSAWPTREQYF	TGTGCCACCAGCAGTGCGTGGCCAACTCGGGAGCAGTACTTC
TRBJ1-5	many	TRBV28	NA	CASRPQGQRNQPQHF	TGTGCCAGCAGACCACAGGGACAACGGAATCAGCCCCAGCATTTT
TRBJ2-1	NA	TRBV29-1	NA	CSVEGRTGSREQFF	TGCAGCGTTGAAGGCAGAACGGGGTCCAGGGAGCAGTTCTTC
TRBJ2-3	NA	TRBV24-1	TRBD1	CATSDSWDRVGTDTQYF	TGTGCCACCAGTGATTCTTGGGACAGGGTCGGCACAGATACGCAGTATTTT
TRBJ2-1	many	TRBV6-2/TRBV6-3	NA	CASSYLQTSNEQFF	TGTGCCAGCAGTTACCTCCAGACTAGCAATGAGCAGTTCTTC
TRBJ1-2	many	TRBV6-2/TRBV6-3	TRBD1	CASSLTGTGNYGYTF	TGTGCCAGCAGTTTAACCGGGACAGGGAACTATGGCTACACCTTC
TRBJ2-7	many	TRBV7-2	NA	CASSYLTGLYEQYF	TGTGCCAGCAGCTACCTAACAGGGCTCTACGAGCAGTACTTC
TRBJ2-5	many	TRBV5-8	NA	CASSFPAGQETQYF	TGTGCCAGCAGCTTTCCAGCGGGCCAAGAGACCCAGTACTTC
TRBJ1-1	many	TRBV11-2	NA	CATQRGVTTEAFF	TGTGCCACACAGAGGGGGGTTACAACTGAAGCTTTCTTT
TRBJ1-1	many	TRBV6-6	NA	CASSHGGRVSTEAFF	TGTGCCAGCAGTCACGGGGGCCGAGTGAGCACTGAAGCTTTCTTT
TRBJ1-4	NA	TRBV28	NA	CASSFHGAGNEKLFF	TGTGCCAGCAGTTTTCACGGGGCGGGTAATGAAAAACTGTTTTTT
TRBJ2-7	NA	TRBV5-1	NA	CASSSGESREQYF	TGCGCCAGCAGCTCAGGGGAGAGTCGCGAGCAGTACTTC
TRBJ2-3	many	TRBV10-2	TRBD1	CASSDLDRGRTDTQYF	TGCGCCAGCAGTGACTTAGACAGGGGACGGACAGATACGCAGTATTTT
TRBJ2-1	NA	TRBV10-1	TRBD2	CASSETSGRIVVF	TGCGCCAGCAGTGAGACTAGCGGGAGAATTGTGGTCTTC
TRBJ1-1	many	TRBV7-8	TRBD1	CASSDGDRAVTAFF	TGTGCCAGCAGCGATGGGGACAGGGCCGTTACGGCTTTCTTT
TRBJ2-3	many	TRBV20-1	TRBD2	CSASGGAPDTQYF	TGCAGTGCTAGCGGGGGGGCTCCAGATACGCAGTATTTT
TRBJ2-3	medium-sized	TRBV11-2	NA	CASTRIDGTDTQYF	TGTGCCAGCACCCGCATAGACGGCACAGATACGCAGTATTTT
TRBJ1-6	many	TRBV4-1	NA	CASSHDSFLHF	TGCGCCAGCAGCCACGACAGTTTTCTCCACTTT
TRBJ2-3	many	TRBV4-1	TRBD1	CASSQDLRTGYADTQYF	TGCGCCAGCAGCCAAGATCTCAGGACAGGGTACGCAGATACGCAGTATTTT
TRBJ2-7	NA	TRBV29-1	TRBD1	CSIQGAGIEQYF	TGCAGCATTCAGGGGGCTGGAATCGAGCAGTACTTC
TRBJ2-1	many	TRBV12-3/TRBV12-4	TRBD1	CASSRSRTGTGSGNEQFF	TGTGCCAGCAGTCGCTCCCGGACAGGGACGGGGTCAGGGAATGAGCAGTTCTTC
TRBJ2-7	many	TRBV11-2	NA	CASSSYRGYEQYF	TGTGCCAGCAGCTCCTACCGGGGCTACGAGCAGTACTTC
TRBJ2-3	few	TRBV28	TRBD1	CASWTGADFSTDTQYF	TGTGCCAGCTGGACAGGGGCGGATTTCAGCACAGATACGCAGTATTTT
TRBJ2-4	many	TRBV6-5	NA	CASSADLAKNIQYF	TGTGCCAGCAGTGCGGATCTAGCCAAAAACATTCAGTACTTC
TRBJ1-4	many	TRBV5-1	NA	CASSASGRSGEKLFF	TGCGCCAGCAGTGCCTCGGGACGCAGCGGTGAAAAACTGTTTTTT
TRBJ1-6	many	TRBV7-9	TRBD1	CASTVGQGRSPLHF	TGTGCCAGCACGGTGGGACAGGGCAGATCACCCCTCCACTTT
TRBJ2-7	many	TRBV10-2	TRBD1	CASGKGTGGYEQYF	TGCGCCAGCGGGAAGGGGACAGGGGGCTACGAGCAGTACTTC
TRBJ2-2	many	TRBV4-1	NA	CASSQEGSSGELFF	TGCGCCAGCAGCCAAGAAGGGAGTAGCGGGGAGCTGTTTTTT
TRBJ2-7	many	TRBV20-1	NA	CSANRGGAYEQYF	TGCAGTGCTAACAGGGGAGGGGCCTACGAGCAGTACTTC
TRBJ1-2	few	TRBV28	TRBD1	CASTPGDRDTRYTF	TGTGCCAGCACACCGGGGGACAGGGATACCCGCTACACCTTC
TRBJ2-3	many	TRBV10-2	TRBD1	CASSINRGPDTQYF	TGCGCCAGTTCAATAAACAGGGGCCCAGATACGCAGTATTTT
TRBJ2-7	many	TRBV29-1	TRBD2	CSVELAGGYEQYF	TGCAGCGTTGAACTAGCGGGGGGATACGAGCAGTACTTC
TRBJ1-4	many	TRBV12-2	NA	CASRSLRLSCRVRDEKLFF	TGTGCAAGTCGCTCCCTCCGGTTGAGTTGCAGGGTGAGGGATGAAAAACTGTTTTTT
TRBJ1-1	many	TRBV6-1	NA	CASSEWAEAFF	TGTGCCAGCAGTGAATGGGCTGAAGCTTTCTTT
TRBJ2-5	NA	TRBV4-2	TRBD2	CASSQSGTRGSGTQYF	TGTGCCAGCAGCCAATCCGGGACTAGGGGGTCGGGGACCCAGTACTTC
TRBJ2-1	many	TRBV20-1	TRBD2	CSAPKAGTTHNEQFF	TGCAGTGCTCCCAAGGCCGGGACTACCCACAATGAGCAGTTCTTC
TRBJ1-1	many	TRBV28	NA	CASSTPSLSRAFF	TGTGCCAGCAGTACTCCCTCCCTCAGTCGGGCTTTCTTT